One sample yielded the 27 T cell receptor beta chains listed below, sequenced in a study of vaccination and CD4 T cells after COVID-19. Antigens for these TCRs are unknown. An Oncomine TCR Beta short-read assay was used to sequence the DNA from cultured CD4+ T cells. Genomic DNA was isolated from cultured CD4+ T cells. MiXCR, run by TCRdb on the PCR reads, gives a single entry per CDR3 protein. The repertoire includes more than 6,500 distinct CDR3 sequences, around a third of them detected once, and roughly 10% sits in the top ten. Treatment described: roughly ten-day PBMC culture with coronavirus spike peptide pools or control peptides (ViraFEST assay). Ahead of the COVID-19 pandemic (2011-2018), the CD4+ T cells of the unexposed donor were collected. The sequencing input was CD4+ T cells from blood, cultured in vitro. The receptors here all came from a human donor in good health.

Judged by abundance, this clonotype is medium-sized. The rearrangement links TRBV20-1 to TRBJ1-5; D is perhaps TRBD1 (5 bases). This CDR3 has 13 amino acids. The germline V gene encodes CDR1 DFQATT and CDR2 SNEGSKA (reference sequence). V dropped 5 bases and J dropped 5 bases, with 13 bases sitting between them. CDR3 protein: CSAGVPGHQPQHF. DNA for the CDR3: TGCAGTGCTGGGGTTCCGGGACATCAGCCCCAGCATTTT.

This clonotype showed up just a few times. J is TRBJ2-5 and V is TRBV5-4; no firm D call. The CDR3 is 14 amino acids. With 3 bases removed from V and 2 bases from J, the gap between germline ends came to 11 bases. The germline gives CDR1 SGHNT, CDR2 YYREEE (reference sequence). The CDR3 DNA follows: TGTGCCAGCAGCTGGGGAAGAATTCAAGAGACCCAGTACTTC. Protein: CASSWGRIQETQYF.

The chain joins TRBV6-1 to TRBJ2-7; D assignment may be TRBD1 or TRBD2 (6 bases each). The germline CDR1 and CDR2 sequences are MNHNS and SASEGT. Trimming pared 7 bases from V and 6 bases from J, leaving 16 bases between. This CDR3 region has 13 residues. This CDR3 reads CASNTGIGGEQYF. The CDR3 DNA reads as TGTGCCAGCAACACAGGGATCGGGGGCGAGCAGTACTTC.

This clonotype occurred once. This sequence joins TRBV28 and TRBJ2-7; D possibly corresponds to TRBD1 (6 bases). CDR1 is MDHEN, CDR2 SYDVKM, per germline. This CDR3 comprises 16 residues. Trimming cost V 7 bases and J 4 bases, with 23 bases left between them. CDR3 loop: CASNTPSGGVWYEQYF. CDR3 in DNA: TGTGCCAGCAACACCCCGTCTGGGGGCGTTTGGTACGAGCAGTACTTC.

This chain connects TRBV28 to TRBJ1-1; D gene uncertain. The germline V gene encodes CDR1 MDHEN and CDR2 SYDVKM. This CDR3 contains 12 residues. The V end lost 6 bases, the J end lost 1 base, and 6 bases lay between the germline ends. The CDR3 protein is CASRLTNTEAFF. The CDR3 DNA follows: TGTGCCAGCAGACTAACGAACACTGAAGCTTTCTTT.

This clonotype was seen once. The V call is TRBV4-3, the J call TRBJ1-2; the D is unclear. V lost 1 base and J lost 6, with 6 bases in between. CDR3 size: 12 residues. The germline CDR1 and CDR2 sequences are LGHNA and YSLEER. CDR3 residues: CASSQAGDGYTF. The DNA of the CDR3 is TGCGCCAGCAGCCAAGCAGGAGATGGCTACACCTTC.

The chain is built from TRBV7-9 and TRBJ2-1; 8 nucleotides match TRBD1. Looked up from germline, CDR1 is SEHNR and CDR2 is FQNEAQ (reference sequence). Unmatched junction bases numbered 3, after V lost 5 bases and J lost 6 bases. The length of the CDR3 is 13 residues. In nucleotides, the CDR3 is TGTGCCAGCAGCACCGACAGGGGCAATGAGCAGTTCTTC. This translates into CASSTDRGNEQFF.

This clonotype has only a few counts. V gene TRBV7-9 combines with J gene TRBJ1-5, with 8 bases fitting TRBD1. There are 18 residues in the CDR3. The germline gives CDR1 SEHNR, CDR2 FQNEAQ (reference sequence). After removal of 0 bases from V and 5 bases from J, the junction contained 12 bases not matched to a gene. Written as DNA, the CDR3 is TGTGCCAGCAGCTTAGCCCAAGGGGGGGCAGGGGGCCATCAGCCCCAGCATTTT. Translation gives CASSLAQGGAGGHQPQHF.

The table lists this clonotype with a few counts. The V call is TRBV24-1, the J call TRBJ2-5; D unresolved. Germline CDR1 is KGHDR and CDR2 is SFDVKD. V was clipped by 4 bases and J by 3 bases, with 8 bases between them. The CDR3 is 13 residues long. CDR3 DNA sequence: TGTGCCACCAGTGAGGTGACGGAAGAGACCCAGTACTTC. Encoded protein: CATSEVTEETQYF.

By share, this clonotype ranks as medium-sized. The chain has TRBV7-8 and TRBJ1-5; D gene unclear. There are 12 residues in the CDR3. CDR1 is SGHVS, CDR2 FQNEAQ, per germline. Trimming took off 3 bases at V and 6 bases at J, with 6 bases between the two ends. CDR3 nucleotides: TGTGCCAGCAGCTTTCGCTCTCAGCCCCAGCATTTT. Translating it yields CASSFRSQPQHF.

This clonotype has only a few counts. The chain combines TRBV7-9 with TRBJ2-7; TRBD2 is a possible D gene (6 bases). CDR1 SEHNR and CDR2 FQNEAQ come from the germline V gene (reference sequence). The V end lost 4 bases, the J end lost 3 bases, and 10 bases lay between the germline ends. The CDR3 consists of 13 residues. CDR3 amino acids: CASSSTGGYEQYF. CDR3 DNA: TGTGCCAGCAGCTCGACCGGGGGCTACGAGCAGTACTTC.

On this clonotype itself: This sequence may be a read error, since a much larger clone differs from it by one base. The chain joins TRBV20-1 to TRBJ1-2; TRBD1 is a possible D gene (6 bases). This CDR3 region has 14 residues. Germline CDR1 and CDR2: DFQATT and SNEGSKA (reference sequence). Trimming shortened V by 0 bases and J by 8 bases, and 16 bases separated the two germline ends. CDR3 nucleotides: TGCAGTGCTAGAGAACAGGGCGACTCCACGGGCTACACCTTC. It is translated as CSAREQGDSTGYTF.

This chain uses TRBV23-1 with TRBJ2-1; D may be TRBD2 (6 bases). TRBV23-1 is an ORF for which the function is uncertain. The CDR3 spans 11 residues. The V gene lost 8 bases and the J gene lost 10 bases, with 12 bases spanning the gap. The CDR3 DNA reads TGCGCCAGCGGAGGGGAGGCGGAGCAGTTCTTC. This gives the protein CASGGEAEQFF.

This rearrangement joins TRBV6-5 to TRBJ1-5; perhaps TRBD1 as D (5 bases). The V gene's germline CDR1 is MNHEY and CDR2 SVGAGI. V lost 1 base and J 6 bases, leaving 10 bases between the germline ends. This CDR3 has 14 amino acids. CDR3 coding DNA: TGTGCCAGCAGTTACTTGGGGAGGGGTCAGCCCCAGCATTTT. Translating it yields CASSYLGRGQPQHF.

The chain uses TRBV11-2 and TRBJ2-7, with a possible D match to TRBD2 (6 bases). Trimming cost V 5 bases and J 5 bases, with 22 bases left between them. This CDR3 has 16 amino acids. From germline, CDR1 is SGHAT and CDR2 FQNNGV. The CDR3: CASSQRVGPGGNEQYF. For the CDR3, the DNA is TGTGCCAGCAGCCAACGGGTGGGCCCCGGGGGTAACGAGCAGTACTTC.

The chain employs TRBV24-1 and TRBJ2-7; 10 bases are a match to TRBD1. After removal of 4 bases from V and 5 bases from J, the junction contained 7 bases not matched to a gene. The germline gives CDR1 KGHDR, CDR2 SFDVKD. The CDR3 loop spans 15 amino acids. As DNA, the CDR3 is TGTGCCACCAGTGACATTGGGACAGGGGTCGACGAGCAGTACTTC. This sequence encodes CATSDIGTGVDEQYF.

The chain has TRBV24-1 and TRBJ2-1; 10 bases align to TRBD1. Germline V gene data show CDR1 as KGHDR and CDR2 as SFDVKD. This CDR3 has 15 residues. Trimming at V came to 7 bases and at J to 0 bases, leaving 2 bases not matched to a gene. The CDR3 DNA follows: TGTGCCACCAGGGGACAGGGGAGCTCCTACAATGAGCAGTTCTTC. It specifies CATRGQGSSYNEQFF.

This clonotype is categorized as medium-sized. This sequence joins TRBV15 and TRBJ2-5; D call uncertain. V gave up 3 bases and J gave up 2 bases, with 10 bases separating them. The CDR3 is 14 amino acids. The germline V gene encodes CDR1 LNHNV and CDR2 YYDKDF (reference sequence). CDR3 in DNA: TGTGCCACCAGCAGGGTGAGGCAACAAGAGACCCAGTACTTC. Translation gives CATSRVRQQETQYF.

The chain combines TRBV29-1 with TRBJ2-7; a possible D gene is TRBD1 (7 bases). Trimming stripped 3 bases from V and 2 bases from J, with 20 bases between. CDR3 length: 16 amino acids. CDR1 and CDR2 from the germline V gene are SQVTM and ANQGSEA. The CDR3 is CSVDGSGGQGAYEQYF. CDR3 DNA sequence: TGCAGCGTTGATGGTTCTGGAGGGCAGGGGGCCTACGAGCAGTACTTC.

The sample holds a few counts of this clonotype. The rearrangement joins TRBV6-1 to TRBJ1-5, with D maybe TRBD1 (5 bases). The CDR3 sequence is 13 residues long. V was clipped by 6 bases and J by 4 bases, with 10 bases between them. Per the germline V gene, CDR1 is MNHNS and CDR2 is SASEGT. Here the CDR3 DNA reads TGTGCCAGCAGAACGACAGCTAATCAGCCCCAGCATTTT. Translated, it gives CASRTTANQPQHF.

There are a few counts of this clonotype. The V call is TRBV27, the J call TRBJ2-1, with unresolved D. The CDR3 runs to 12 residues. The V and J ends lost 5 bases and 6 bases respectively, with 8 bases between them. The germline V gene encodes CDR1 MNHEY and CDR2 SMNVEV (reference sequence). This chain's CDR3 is CASSIIGNEQFF. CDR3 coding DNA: TGTGCCAGCAGTATTATAGGCAATGAGCAGTTCTTC.

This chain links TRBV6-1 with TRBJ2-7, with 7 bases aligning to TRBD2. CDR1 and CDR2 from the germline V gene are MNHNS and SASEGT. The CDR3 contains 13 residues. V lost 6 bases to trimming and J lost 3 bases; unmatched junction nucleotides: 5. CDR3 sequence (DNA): TGTGCCAGCAGGGGGAGGGGCATCTACGAGCAGTACTTC. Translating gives CASRGRGIYEQYF.

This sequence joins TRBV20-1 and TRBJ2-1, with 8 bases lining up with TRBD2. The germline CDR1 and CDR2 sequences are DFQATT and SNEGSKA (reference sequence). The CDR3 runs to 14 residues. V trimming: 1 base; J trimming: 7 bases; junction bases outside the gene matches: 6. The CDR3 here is CSARAGGPENEQFF. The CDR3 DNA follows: TGCAGTGCTAGAGCGGGAGGGCCGGAAAATGAGCAGTTCTTC.

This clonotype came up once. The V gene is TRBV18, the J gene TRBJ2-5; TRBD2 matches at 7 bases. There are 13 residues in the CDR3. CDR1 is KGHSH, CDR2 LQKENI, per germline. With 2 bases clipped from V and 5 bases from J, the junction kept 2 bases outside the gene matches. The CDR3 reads CASSPGGEETQYF. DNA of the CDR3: TGTGCCAGCTCACCAGGGGGGGAGGAGACCCAGTACTTC.

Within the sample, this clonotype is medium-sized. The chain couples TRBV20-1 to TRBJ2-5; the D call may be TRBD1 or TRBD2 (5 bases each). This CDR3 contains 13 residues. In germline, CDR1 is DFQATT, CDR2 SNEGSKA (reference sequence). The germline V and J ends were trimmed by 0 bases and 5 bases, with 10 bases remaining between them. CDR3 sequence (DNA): TGCAGTGCTAGAGATCGGGGCGGTGAGACCCAGTACTTC. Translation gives CSARDRGGETQYF.

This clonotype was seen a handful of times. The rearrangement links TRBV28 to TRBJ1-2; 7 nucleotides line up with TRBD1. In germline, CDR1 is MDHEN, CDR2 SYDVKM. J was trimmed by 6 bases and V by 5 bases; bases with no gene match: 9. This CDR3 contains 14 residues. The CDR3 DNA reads TGTGCCAGCAGTGTGACAGGGTCCCTGGATGGCTACACCTTC. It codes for CASSVTGSLDGYTF.

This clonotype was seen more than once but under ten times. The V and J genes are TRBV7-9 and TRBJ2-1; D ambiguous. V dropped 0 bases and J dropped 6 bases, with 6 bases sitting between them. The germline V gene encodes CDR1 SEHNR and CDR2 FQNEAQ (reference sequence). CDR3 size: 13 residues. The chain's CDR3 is CASSLAGGNEQFF. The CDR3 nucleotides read TGTGCCAGCAGCTTAGCGGGCGGCAATGAGCAGTTCTTC.